This T cell receptor (beta chain) derives from a study of blood T cell repertoires in COVID-19. The overall study: The analysed material was cDNA or gDNA that came from T cells, B-cell-depleted T cells, or PBMCs.

In the authors' workflow: By means of reference gene primer amplification, nucleated cell counts were estimated. Profiled with immunoSEQ multiplex PCR; TCRdb holds only in-frame clones, not every one. The DNA gave D and trimming, while V, J and clone size come from that table. This repertoire shows about 210,000 clones, more than 85% found once; its top ten account for 0.72%. Germline CDR1 is LNHDA and CDR2 is SQIVND (reference sequence). Trimming cost V 6 bases and J 5 bases, with 16 bases left between them. CDR3 length equals 14 residues. Sequenced material: peripheral blood. This receptor was identified in a man aged 35 to 55 with acute or convalescent COVID-19. The chain employs TRBV19 and TRBJ1-1, with a weak D call TRBD1 (6 bases). CDR3 nucleotides: TGTGCCAGTAGCCCCGGGACACCCTTTACTGAAGCTTTCTTT. This sequence encodes CASSPGTPFTEAFF.